What follows describes a single T cell receptor beta chain. The antigen is not known. TCRdb's table, derived via immunoSEQ multiplex PCR, lists solely in-frame clones and lacks some. Here the sample spans tens of thousands of clones, 80% to 90% being singletons. This specimen comes from a study of T cells in localized non-small cell lung cancer. Broader study findings: Because researchers sequenced only one region of the tumor, heterogeneity is still possible. Adjacent lung tissue had a median 57 of the top 100 clones found in the tumor. Blood T cell density predicted longer survival; adjacent-lung clonality, shorter.

The CDR3 loop spans 14 amino acids. In germline, CDR1 is SGHRS, CDR2 YFSETQ. The V end was cut by 3 bases, the J end by 5 bases, with 14 bases between. This sequence was found in a man between 40 and 70 years old with stage I squamous cell lung carcinoma. This chain uses TRBV5-1 with TRBJ1-1; D not resolved. The material sequenced was peripheral blood, taken before any cancer treatment. The CDR3 loop is CASSSSMGGTEAFF. Here the CDR3 DNA reads TGCGCCAGCAGCTCCTCCATGGGCGGAACTGAAGCTTTCTTT.